These 29 T cell receptor beta chains were all obtained from the same sample, sequenced in a study of shared clonotypes between healthy human individuals. Sequenced by immunoSEQ multiplex PCR; TCRdb stores in-frame clones only, minus some. The repertoire holds approximately 940,000 clones, with about three quarters as singletons. The sample comprised memory CD4+ T cells sorted from blood. Subset: CD45RA-negative fraction. The receptors derive from a man younger than 30 in good health.

This rearrangement joins TRBV9 to TRBJ2-2, with TRBD1 matching 8 bases. Trimming at V came to 4 bases and at J to 7 bases, leaving 9 bases not matched to a gene. Germline lookup yields CDR1 SGDLS and CDR2 YYNGEE. CDR3 length: 15 amino acids. Here the CDR3 DNA reads TGTGCCAGCAGCTCCAGGGGGCGGGATGGCGGGGAGCTGTTTTTT. As protein: CASSSRGRDGGELFF.

The CDR3 region is CASSDGRTEAFF. The CDR3 region has the DNA TGCGCCAGCAGTGACGGCCGGACTGAAGCTTTCTTT. This rearrangement joins TRBV10-1 to TRBJ1-1; D is unresolved. The CDR3 has 12 residues. The germline V and J ends were trimmed by 3 bases and 5 bases, with 7 bases remaining between them. Germline V lookup: CDR1 WNHNN, CDR2 SYGVQD (reference sequence).

The chain is built from TRBV10-3 and TRBJ2-7; possibly TRBD1 for D (6 bases). V was cut by 4 bases and J by 5 bases, with 15 bases left in between. Germline CDR1 and CDR2: ENHRY and SYGVKD. This CDR3 contains 14 residues. Here the CDR3 DNA reads TGTGCCATCAGTGCGTCGGGACAACGAAACGAGCAGTACTTC. As protein: CAISASGQRNEQYF.

A single count supports this clone. V gene TRBV5-1 combines with J gene TRBJ2-2; 9 bases align to TRBD2. J lost 0 bases, V lost 0 bases, and 6 bases had no gene match. Germline CDR1 and CDR2: SGHRS and YFSETQ. The CDR3 totals 18 residues. DNA of the CDR3: TGCGCCAGCAGCTTGGGTCCTAGCGGGGCCGCGAACACCGGGGAGCTGTTTTTT. Translating it yields CASSLGPSGAANTGELFF.

This sequence joins TRBV18 and TRBJ1-2, with D tentatively TRBD1 (5 bases). V was cut by 6 bases and J by 0 bases, with 11 bases left in between. Germline V gives CDR1 KGHSH, CDR2 LQKENI. The CDR3 is 14 residues long. The CDR3 here is CASSLRTPNYGYTF. The CDR3 DNA reads TGTGCCAGCTCTCTTCGGACACCTAACTATGGCTACACCTTC.

This sequence joins TRBV7-2 and TRBJ1-6, with 9 bases fitting TRBD1. Germline V CDR1 and CDR2: SGHTA, FQGNSA. The CDR3 extends over 15 amino acids. V was clipped by 5 bases and J by 8 bases; unmatched bases: 7. Here the CDR3 reads CASSPPGTGYSPLHF. The CDR3 DNA is TGTGCCAGCAGCCCGCCCGGGACAGGGTATTCACCCCTCCACTTT.

This clone was seen more than once but under ten times. V and J are TRBV2 and TRBJ2-7; D uncertain. Germline CDR1 is SNHLY and CDR2 is FYNNEI. Between the trimmed V and J ends, which lost 1 base and 0 bases, there was a span of 7 bases. This CDR3 is built from 14 residues. The CDR3 sequence: CASSEDSRSYEQYF. The CDR3 DNA reads as TGTGCCAGCAGTGAAGACAGTCGCTCCTACGAGCAGTACTTC.

J is TRBJ2-1 and V is TRBV5-1, with TRBD2 matching over 13 bases. Looked up from germline, CDR1 is SGHRS and CDR2 is YFSETQ. V dropped 4 bases and J dropped 8; count of bases not matched to a gene: 9. The CDR3 consists of 16 residues. DNA for the CDR3: TGCGCCAGCAGCCCGTCGGGACTAGCGGGGTTATATGAGCAGTTCTTC. Protein sequence: CASSPSGLAGLYEQFF.

The V and J genes are TRBV5-5 and TRBJ1-5, with a possible D match to TRBD1 (6 bases). Germline values: CDR1 SGHKS, CDR2 YYEKEE (reference sequence). This CDR3 has 15 amino acids. The V end lost 0 bases, the J end lost 7 bases, and 14 bases lay between the germline ends. In nucleotides, the CDR3 is TGTGCCAGCAGCTTGGCCCCAACAGGGATACAGCCCCAGCATTTT. Its protein is CASSLAPTGIQPQHF.

With regard to this clone: Within the sample, other DNA sequences also encode this same CDR3. The V gene is TRBV18, the J gene TRBJ1-4; the D gene is possibly TRBD1 (6 bases). The CDR3 has 14 amino acids. V lost 3 bases and J lost 3, with 8 bases in between. Germline V gene data show CDR1 as KGHSH and CDR2 as LQKENI. The CDR3 spells CASSPGTPNEKLFF. DNA for the CDR3: TGTGCCAGCTCACCTGGGACACCTAATGAAAAACTGTTTTTT.

The V call is TRBV2, the J call TRBJ2-4; 7 positions match TRBD2. The CDR3 is 15 amino acids. CDR1 and CDR2 (germline): SNHLY, FYNNEI. The J segment lost 2 bases and the V segment lost 4 bases, leaving 5 bases of the junction unmatched. The CDR3, as DNA: TGTGCCAGCAGTGTGGGCGGGGGTACCAAAAACATTCAGTACTTC. Translation: CASSVGGGTKNIQYF.

Regarding this clone: Other DNA sequences from this sample encode an identical CDR3 as well. V gene TRBV15 combines with J gene TRBJ2-1, with a tentative D call TRBD2 (6 bases). The germline CDR1 and CDR2 sequences are LNHNV and YYDKDF (reference sequence). Trimming shortened V by 0 bases and J by 5 bases, and 11 bases separated the two germline ends. The CDR3 has 15 residues. The CDR3 coding sequence is TGTGCCACCAGCAGAGATGGGCGGGGAGACAATGAGCAGTTCTTC. Amino acids: CATSRDGRGDNEQFF.

V and J are TRBV11-2 and TRBJ2-1; TRBD2 matches at 8 bases. J gave up 4 bases and V 3 bases, and 5 bases lay outside the gene matches. The CDR3 totals 15 residues. Germline V gene lookup returns CDR1 SGHAT and CDR2 FQNNGV. The CDR3, as DNA: TGTGCCAGCAGCTTTAGTCCTAGCGGGTACAATGAGCAGTTCTTC. Translated, it gives CASSFSPSGYNEQFF.

The V gene is TRBV6-5, the J gene TRBJ2-5; 12 nucleotides agree with TRBD1. The J segment lost 5 bases and the V segment lost 6 bases, leaving 4 bases of the junction unmatched. The length of the CDR3 is 14 residues. CDR1 and CDR2 (germline): MNHEY, SVGAGI. The CDR3 sequence is CASRGQGADETQYF. The CDR3 nucleotides are TGTGCCAGCAGGGGACAGGGGGCGGATGAGACCCAGTACTTC.

The CDR3 DNA reads TGTGCCTGGGGGCTTAACTACGAGCAGTACTTC. Translation: CAWGLNYEQYF. This sequence joins TRBV30 and TRBJ2-7; D remains unclear. The germline V gene encodes CDR1 GTSNPN and CDR2 SVGIG (reference sequence). The length of the CDR3 is 11 residues. The V end lost 5 bases, the J end lost 3 bases, and 8 bases lay between the germline ends.

The V and J genes are TRBV18 and TRBJ2-4; no clear D. The CDR3 loop spans 15 amino acids. Trimming cost V 4 bases and J 3 bases, with 13 bases left between them. CDR1 is KGHSH, CDR2 LQKENI, per germline. The CDR3 reads CASSRDRALKNIQYF. The CDR3 DNA is TGTGCCAGCTCACGTGACCGGGCTCTCAAAAACATTCAGTACTTC. Filled out from reference TRBV18 and TRBJ2-4, the complete variable domain reads NAGVMQNPRHLVRRRGQEARLRCSPMKGHSHVYWYRQLPEEGLKFMVYLQKENIIDESGMPKERFSAEFPKEGPSILRIQQVVRGDSAAYFCASSRDRALKNIQYFGAGTRLSVL.

The chain couples TRBV4-1 to TRBJ1-6, with 7 bases aligning to TRBD1. The CDR3 has 15 residues. With 4 bases clipped from V and 8 bases from J, the junction kept 8 bases outside the gene matches. The germline CDR1 and CDR2 sequences are MGHRA and YSYEKL. The CDR3 DNA follows: TGCGCCAGCAGCCCGGGGGACAGAGTGGATTCACCCCTCCACTTT. Translation: CASSPGDRVDSPLHF.

The chain links TRBV5-8 to TRBJ1-4; D might be TRBD1 (6 bases). This CDR3 has 14 amino acids. V was shortened by 2 bases and J by 6 bases, with 11 bases between the two germline ends. Germline values: CDR1 SGHTS, CDR2 YDEGEE. The CDR3 here is CASSLTGLYEKLFF. The CDR3 DNA follows: TGTGCCAGCAGCTTAACAGGGCTTTATGAAAAACTGTTTTTT. Supplemented by reference TRBV5-8 and TRBJ1-4, the full variable domain reads EAGVTQSPTHLIKTRGQQATLRCSPISGHTSVYWYQQALGLGLQFLLWYDEGEERNRGNFPPRFSGRQFPNYSSELNVNALELEDSALYLCASSLTGLYEKLFFGSGTQLSVL.

This clone was counted between two and nine times. The chain joins TRBV2 to TRBJ2-7; 7 positions match TRBD2. Looked up from germline, CDR1 is SNHLY and CDR2 is FYNNEI. Trimming cost V 7 bases and J 4 bases; bases outside gene matches: 7. The CDR3 sequence is 13 residues long. DNA for the CDR3: TGTGCCAGCAATCCAGTCGGGGGGTACGAGCAGTACTTC. This gives the protein CASNPVGGYEQYF.

The J gene is TRBJ2-7, the V gene TRBV10-1, with 7 bases identical to TRBD1. V lost 9 bases and J lost 3; bases outside the gene matches: 14. Germline CDR1 and CDR2: WNHNN and SYGVQD (reference sequence). The CDR3 has 15 residues. CDR3 DNA: TGCGCCAGGGCGAACTATAGGGACAGCTACTACGAGCAGTACTTC. This gives the protein CARANYRDSYYEQYF.

Regarding this clone: Other nucleotide sequences from this sample produce the same CDR3. This sequence joins TRBV6-5 and TRBJ1-1; 7 bases agree with TRBD1. The CDR3 has 14 amino acids. V dropped 5 bases and J dropped 1; count of bases not matched to a gene: 4. The V gene's germline CDR1 is MNHEY and CDR2 SVGAGI. The DNA of the CDR3 is TGTGCCAGCAGTAGCAGGACAGGGAACACTGAAGCTTTCTTT. Translation: CASSSRTGNTEAFF.

The chain has TRBV15 and TRBJ2-7, with a possible D match to TRBD1 (7 bases). V shed 0 bases and J shed 0 bases, with 9 bases lying between them. The V gene's germline CDR1 is LNHNV and CDR2 YYDKDF (reference sequence). CDR3 length equals 15 residues. The CDR3 DNA reads as TGTGCCACCAGCAGAGAGCGGGACAGCTCCTACGAGCAGTACTTC. This translates into CATSRERDSSYEQYF.

This clone has more than one count but fewer than ten. This sequence joins TRBV13 and TRBJ2-1; D perhaps matches TRBD2 (5 bases). CDR1 is PRHDT, CDR2 FYEKMQ, per germline (reference sequence). The CDR3 sequence is 15 residues long. Trimming took off 3 bases at V and 1 base at J, with 10 bases between the two ends. In DNA form, the CDR3 reads TGTGCCAGCAGCTTGGAGACGGGGTCCTACAATGAGCAGTTCTTC. It is translated as CASSLETGSYNEQFF.

This clone was picked up one time. The chain couples TRBV6-6 to TRBJ2-2; maybe TRBD2 (6 bases). V was clipped by 6 bases and J by 8 bases, with 10 bases between them. The germline gives CDR1 MNHNY, CDR2 SVGAGI (reference sequence). The CDR3 is made up of 12 amino acids. The CDR3 DNA sequence: TGTGCCAGCAGAACCGGGGGAGGGGAGCTGTTTTTT. It yields the protein CASRTGGGELFF.

V and J are TRBV4-1 and TRBJ2-3, with D perhaps TRBD2 (6 bases). The CDR3 consists of 14 residues. Between the trimmed V and J ends, which lost 6 bases and 3 bases, there was a span of 13 bases. Per germline, CDR1 MGHRA and CDR2 YSYEKL. The CDR3 sequence is CASRPTGGTDTQYF. The CDR3 region has the DNA TGCGCCAGCAGACCGACTGGAGGGACAGATACGCAGTATTTT.

The chain uses TRBV7-2 and TRBJ1-3; no clear D gene. Per germline, CDR1 SGHTA and CDR2 FQGNSA. The CDR3 spans 13 residues. The V gene lost 8 bases and the J gene lost 6 bases, with 14 bases spanning the gap. The CDR3 region is CASGSLKANTIYF. CDR3 sequence (DNA): TGTGCCAGCGGATCCCTCAAGGCAAACACCATATATTTT.

This clone was recorded a few times. The chain combines TRBV2 with TRBJ2-7, with D unresolved. V was trimmed by 6 bases and J by 4 bases, leaving 19 bases between them. The germline CDR1 and CDR2 sequences are SNHLY and FYNNEI. CDR3 length: 15 amino acids. The CDR3 nucleotides read TGTGCCAGCAGGAAGGAAGACATTATACCATACGAGCAGTACTTC. Protein product: CASRKEDIIPYEQYF.

CDR3 DNA sequence: TGTGCCAGCAGCCTTCAAGCGGGAGATCGAGAGACCCAGTACTTC. Its protein is CASSLQAGDRETQYF. The genes are TRBV9 and TRBJ2-5; 8 nucleotides match TRBD2. V trimming: 4 bases; J trimming: 4 bases; junction bases outside the gene matches: 9. This CDR3 comprises 15 residues. Germline V gene lookup returns CDR1 SGDLS and CDR2 YYNGEE.

This chain joins TRBV10-2 and TRBJ1-2; no firm D call. V lost 3 bases and J 4 bases, leaving 9 bases between the germline ends. The germline V gene encodes CDR1 WSHSY and CDR2 SAAADI. The CDR3 spans 13 residues. CDR3 coding DNA: TGCGCCAGCAGTGAAGCAGCGATCTATGGCTACACCTTC. Protein product: CASSEAAIYGYTF.